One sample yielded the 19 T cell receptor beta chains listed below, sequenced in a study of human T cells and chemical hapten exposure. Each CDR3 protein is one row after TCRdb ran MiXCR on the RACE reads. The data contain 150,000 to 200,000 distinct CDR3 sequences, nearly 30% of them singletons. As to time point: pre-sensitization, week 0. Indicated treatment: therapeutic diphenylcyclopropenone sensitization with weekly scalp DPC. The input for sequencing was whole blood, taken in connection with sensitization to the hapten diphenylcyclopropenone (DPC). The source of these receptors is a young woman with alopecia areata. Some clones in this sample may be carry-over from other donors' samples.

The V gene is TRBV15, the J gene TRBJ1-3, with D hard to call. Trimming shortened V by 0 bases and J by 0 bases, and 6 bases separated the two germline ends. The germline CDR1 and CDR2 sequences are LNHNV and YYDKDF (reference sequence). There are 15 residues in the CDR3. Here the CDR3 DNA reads TGTGCCACCAGCAGAGATCTATCCTCTGGAAACACCATATATTTT. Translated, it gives CATSRDLSSGNTIYF.

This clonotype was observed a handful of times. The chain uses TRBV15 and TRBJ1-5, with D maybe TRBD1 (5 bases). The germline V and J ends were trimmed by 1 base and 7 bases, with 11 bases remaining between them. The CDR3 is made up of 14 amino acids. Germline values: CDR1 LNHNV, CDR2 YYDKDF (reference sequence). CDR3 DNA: TGTGCCACCAGCAGAGCAAGAGGGGACCAGCCCCAGCATTTT. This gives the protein CATSRARGDQPQHF.

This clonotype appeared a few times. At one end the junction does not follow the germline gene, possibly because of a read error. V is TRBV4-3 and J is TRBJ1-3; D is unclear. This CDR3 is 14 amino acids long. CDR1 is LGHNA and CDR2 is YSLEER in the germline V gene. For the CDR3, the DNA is TGCGCCAGCAGCGAAGAGACGCCTGGAAACACCATATATTTT. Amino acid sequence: CASSEETPGNTIYF.

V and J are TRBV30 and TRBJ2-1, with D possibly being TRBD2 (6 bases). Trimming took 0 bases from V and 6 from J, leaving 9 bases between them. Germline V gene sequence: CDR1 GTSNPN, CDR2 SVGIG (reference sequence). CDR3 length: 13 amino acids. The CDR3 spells CAWSVRRGNEQFF. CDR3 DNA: TGTGCCTGGAGTGTAAGGAGGGGCAATGAGCAGTTCTTC.

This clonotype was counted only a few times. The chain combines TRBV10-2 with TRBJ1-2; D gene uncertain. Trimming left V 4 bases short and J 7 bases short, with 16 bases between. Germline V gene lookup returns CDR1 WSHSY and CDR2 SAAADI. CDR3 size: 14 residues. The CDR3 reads CASSALRGMAGYTF. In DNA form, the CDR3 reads TGCGCCAGCAGTGCCCTGAGAGGCATGGCTGGCTACACCTTC.

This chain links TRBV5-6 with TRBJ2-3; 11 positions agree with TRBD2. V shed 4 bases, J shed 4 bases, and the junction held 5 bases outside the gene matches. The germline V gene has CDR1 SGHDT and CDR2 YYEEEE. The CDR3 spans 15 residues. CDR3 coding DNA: TGTGCCAGCAGCCTGGGACTAGCGGAGTCAGATACGCAGTATTTT. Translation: CASSLGLAESDTQYF.

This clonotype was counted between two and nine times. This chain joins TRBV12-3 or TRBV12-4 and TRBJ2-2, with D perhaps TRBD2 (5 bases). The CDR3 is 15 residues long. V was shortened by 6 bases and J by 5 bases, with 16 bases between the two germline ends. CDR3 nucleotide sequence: TGTGCCAGCAGGCCACTAGGATCGGGGACCGGGGAGCTGTTTTTT. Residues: CASRPLGSGTGELFF.

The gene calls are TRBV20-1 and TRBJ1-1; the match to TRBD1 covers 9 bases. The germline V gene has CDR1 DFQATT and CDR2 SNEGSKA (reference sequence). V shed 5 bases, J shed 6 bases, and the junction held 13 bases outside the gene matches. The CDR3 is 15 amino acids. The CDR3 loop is CSAAGQGGIAPEAFF. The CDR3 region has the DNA TGCAGTGCTGCGGGACAGGGAGGAATTGCCCCTGAAGCTTTCTTT.

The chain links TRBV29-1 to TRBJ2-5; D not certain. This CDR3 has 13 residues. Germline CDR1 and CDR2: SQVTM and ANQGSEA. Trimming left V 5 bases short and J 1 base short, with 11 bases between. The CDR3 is CSVPRLTQETQYF. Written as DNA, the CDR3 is TGCAGCGTTCCTAGGCTTACCCAAGAGACCCAGTACTTC.

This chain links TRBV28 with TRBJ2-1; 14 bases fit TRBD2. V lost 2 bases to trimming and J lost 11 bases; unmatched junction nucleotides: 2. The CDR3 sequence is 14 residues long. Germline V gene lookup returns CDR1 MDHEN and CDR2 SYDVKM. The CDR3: CASSLGTSGGKQFF. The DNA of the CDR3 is TGTGCCAGCAGTTTAGGGACTAGCGGGGGAAAGCAGTTCTTC.

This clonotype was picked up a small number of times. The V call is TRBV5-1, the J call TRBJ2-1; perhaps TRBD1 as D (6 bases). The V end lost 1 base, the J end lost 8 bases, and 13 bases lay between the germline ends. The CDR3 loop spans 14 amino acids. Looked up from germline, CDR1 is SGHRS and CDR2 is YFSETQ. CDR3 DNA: TGCGCCAGCAGCTTGTCCTTGGGGGCCGATGAGCAGTTCTTC. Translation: CASSLSLGADEQFF.

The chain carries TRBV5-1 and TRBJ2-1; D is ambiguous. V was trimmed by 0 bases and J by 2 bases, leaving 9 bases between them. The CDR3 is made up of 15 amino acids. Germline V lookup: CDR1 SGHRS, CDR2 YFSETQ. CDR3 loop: CASSLDGPTYNEQFF. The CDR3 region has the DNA TGCGCCAGCAGCTTGGACGGACCGACCTACAATGAGCAGTTCTTC.

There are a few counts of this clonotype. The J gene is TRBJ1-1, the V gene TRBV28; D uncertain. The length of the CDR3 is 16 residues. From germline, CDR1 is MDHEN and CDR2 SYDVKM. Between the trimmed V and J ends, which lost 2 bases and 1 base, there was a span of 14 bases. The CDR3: CASSLEPGPRNTEAFF. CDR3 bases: TGTGCCAGCAGTTTAGAGCCTGGACCCAGGAACACTGAAGCTTTCTTT.

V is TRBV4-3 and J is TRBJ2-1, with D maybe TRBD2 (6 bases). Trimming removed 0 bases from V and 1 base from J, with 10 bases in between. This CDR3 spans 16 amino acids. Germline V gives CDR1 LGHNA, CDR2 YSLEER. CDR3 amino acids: CASSQEAGGSYNEQFF. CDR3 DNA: TGCGCCAGCAGCCAAGAAGCAGGAGGGTCCTACAATGAGCAGTTCTTC.

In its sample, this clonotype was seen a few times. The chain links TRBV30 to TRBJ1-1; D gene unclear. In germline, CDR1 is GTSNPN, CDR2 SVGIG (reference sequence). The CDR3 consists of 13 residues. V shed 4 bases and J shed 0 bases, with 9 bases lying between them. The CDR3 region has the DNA TGTGCCTGGAATCGGGCTATGAACACTGAAGCTTTCTTT. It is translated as CAWNRAMNTEAFF. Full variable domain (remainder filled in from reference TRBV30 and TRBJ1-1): SQTIHQWPATLVQPVGSPLSLECTVEGTSNPNLYWYRQAAGRGLQLLFYSVGIGQISSEVPQNLSASRPQDRQFILSSKKLLLSDSGFYLCAWNRAMNTEAFFGQGTRLTVV.

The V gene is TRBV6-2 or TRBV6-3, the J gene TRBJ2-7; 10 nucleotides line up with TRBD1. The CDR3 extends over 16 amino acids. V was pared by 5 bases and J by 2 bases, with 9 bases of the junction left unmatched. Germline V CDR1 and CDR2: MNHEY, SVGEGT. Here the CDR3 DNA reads TGTGCCAGCAGTGCCCATGGGACAGGGGATACCTACGAGCAGTACTTC. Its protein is CASSAHGTGDTYEQYF.

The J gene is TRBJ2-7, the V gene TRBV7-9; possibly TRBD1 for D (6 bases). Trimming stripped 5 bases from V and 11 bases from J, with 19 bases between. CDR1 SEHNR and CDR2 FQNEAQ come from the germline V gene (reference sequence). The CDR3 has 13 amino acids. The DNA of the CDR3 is TGTGCCAGCAGCCCCCCGGGTGGGGACATTGAGTACTTC. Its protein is CASSPPGGDIEYF.

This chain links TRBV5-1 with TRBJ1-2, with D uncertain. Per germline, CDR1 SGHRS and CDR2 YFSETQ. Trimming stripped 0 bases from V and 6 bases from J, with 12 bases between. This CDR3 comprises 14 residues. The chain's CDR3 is CASSLDVGGDGYTF. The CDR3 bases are TGCGCCAGCAGCTTGGATGTGGGAGGAGATGGCTACACCTTC.

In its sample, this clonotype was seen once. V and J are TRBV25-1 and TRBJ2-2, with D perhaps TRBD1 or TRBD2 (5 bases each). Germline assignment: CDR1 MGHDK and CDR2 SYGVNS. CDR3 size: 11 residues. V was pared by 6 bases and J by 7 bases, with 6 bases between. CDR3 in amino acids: CASRRGGELFF. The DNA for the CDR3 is TGTGCCAGCAGGAGGGGCGGGGAGCTGTTTTTT.